One and the same sample provided the 32 T cell receptor beta chains below, sequenced in a study of CD4 T cells in relation to SARS-CoV-2 and coronaviruses. These receptors lack a known antigen. The data were produced by immunoSEQ multiplex PCR, yet TCRdb's version contains in-frame clones alone and is incomplete. The sample includes approximately 40,000 clones, 77% seen only once; the top ten take roughly 3%. Specimen: memory CD4+ T cells from PBMCs, cultured in vitro. Source of these receptors: an adult with COVID-19.

This clone was observed a handful of times. The gene calls are TRBV5-4 and TRBJ2-3; D remains ambiguous. There are 13 residues in the CDR3. Trimming took 4 bases from V and 6 from J, leaving 12 bases between them. Germline V CDR1 and CDR2: SGHNT, YYREEE (reference sequence). This CDR3 reads CASSPPDTDTQYF. The DNA of the CDR3 is TGTGCCAGCAGCCCCCCCGATACCGATACGCAGTATTTT.

The chain has TRBV5-4 and TRBJ2-3; 10 bases are a match to TRBD2. Germline V gives CDR1 SGHNT, CDR2 YYREEE (reference sequence). The CDR3 is made up of 19 amino acids. After removal of 1 base from V and 7 bases from J, the junction contained 18 bases not matched to a gene. The CDR3 nucleotides are TGTGCCAGCAGCTTGCCTCTAGCGGGAGCACCAAGGTTATTAAATACGCAGTATTTT. Translated: CASSLPLAGAPRLLNTQYF.

The rearrangement links TRBV7-2 to TRBJ2-6; possible D gene TRBD1, 6 bases. This CDR3 comprises 17 residues. Trimming removed 6 bases at V and 0 bases at J, with 15 bases between. Germline-derived CDR1 and CDR2 are SGHTA and FQGNSA. The CDR3 sequence is CASSRQGTRSGANVLTF. As DNA, the CDR3 is TGTGCCAGCAGTAGGCAGGGGACCCGCTCTGGGGCCAACGTCCTGACTTTC.

The V call is TRBV30, the J call TRBJ2-5, with TRBD2 matching 13 bases. Trimming removed 2 bases from V and 2 bases from J; junction bases left unmatched: 5. The CDR3 has 16 amino acids. CDR1 is GTSNPN and CDR2 is SVGIG in the germline V gene (reference sequence). CDR3 DNA sequence: TGTGCCTGGAGTCCCCCGGGACTAGCGGGGCAAGAGACCCAGTACTTC. This codes for CAWSPPGLAGQETQYF.

This clone was observed a single time. The chain links TRBV9 to TRBJ2-5; 9 positions match TRBD2. The germline gives CDR1 SGDLS, CDR2 YYNGEE. The CDR3 has 16 amino acids. After removal of 0 bases from V and 5 bases from J, the junction contained 8 bases not matched to a gene. CDR3 bases: TGTGCCAGCAGCGTAGGTCGGCTAGCGGGAAGGGAGACCCAGTACTTC. Amino acids: CASSVGRLAGRETQYF.

This chain uses TRBV5-6 with TRBJ2-5; TRBD1 matches 7 bases. This CDR3 comprises 16 residues. Germline V gene data show CDR1 as SGHDT and CDR2 as YYEEEE. Trimming cost V 3 bases and J 2 bases; bases outside gene matches: 10. The CDR3 nucleotides are TGTGCCAGCAGCTCGACTTCGACAGGGTTGCAAGAGACCCAGTACTTC. Encoded protein: CASSSTSTGLQETQYF.

The chain joins TRBV19 to TRBJ1-4; TRBD1 agrees at 7 bases. V lost 8 bases to trimming and J lost 0 bases; unmatched junction nucleotides: 6. The length of the CDR3 is 15 residues. CDR1 is LNHDA, CDR2 SQIVND, per germline (reference sequence). For the CDR3, the DNA is TGTGCCAGTGCCGGGACAGCGGCAACTAATGAAAAACTGTTTTTT. The encoded protein is CASAGTAATNEKLFF.

The chain combines TRBV3-1 (or the pseudogene TRBV3-2) with TRBJ1-5; 9 bases map to TRBD1. This CDR3 has 19 residues. The germline V gene encodes CDR1 LGHDT and CDR2 YNNKEL (reference sequence). V lost 4 bases and J lost 4; bases outside the gene matches: 17. CDR3 region: CASSLPGTGHESLNQPQHF. CDR3 nucleotides: TGTGCCAGCAGCCTCCCCGGGACAGGGCACGAGTCCCTTAATCAGCCCCAGCATTTT.

The chain recombines TRBV5-4 with TRBJ2-7; possible D gene TRBD2, 5 bases. Germline CDR1 SGHNT, CDR2 YYREEE (reference sequence). The V end was cut by 4 bases, the J end by 1 base, with 18 bases between. The CDR3 loop spans 16 amino acids. CDR3 loop: CASSPGRAGYSYEQYF. CDR3 nucleotides: TGTGCCAGCAGCCCTGGTCGTGCGGGCTATTCCTACGAGCAGTACTTC. The full variable domain, in which reference TRBV5-4 and TRBJ2-7 provide the parts outside the CDR3, is ETGVTQSPTHLIKTRGQQVTLRCSSQSGHNTVSWYQQALGQGPQFIFQYYREEENGRGNFPPRFSGLQFPNYSSELNVNALELDDSALYLCASSPGRAGYSYEQYFGPGTRLTVT.

The chain links TRBV28 to TRBJ1-6, with D unresolved. CDR3 length equals 16 residues. Germline V gene data show CDR1 as MDHEN and CDR2 as SYDVKM. V was trimmed by 1 base and J by 4 bases, leaving 11 bases between them. CDR3: CASSLFRRLYNSPLHF. The CDR3 DNA sequence: TGTGCCAGCAGTTTATTTCGACGGCTATATAATTCACCCCTCCACTTT.

The rearrangement joins TRBV15 to TRBJ1-1; D is undetermined. The CDR3 runs to 12 residues. Germline V gene lookup returns CDR1 LNHNV and CDR2 YYDKDF (reference sequence). V was shortened by 4 bases and J by 7 bases, with 10 bases between the two germline ends. For the CDR3, the DNA is TGTGCCACCAGCATAAAGACGGGTGAAGCTTTCTTT. It specifies CATSIKTGEAFF. The variable domain in full, completed from reference TRBV15 and TRBJ1-1, reads DAMVIQNPRYQVTQFGKPVTLSCSQTLNHNVMYWYQQKSSQAPKLLFHYYDKDFNNEADTPDNFQSRRPNTSFCFLDIRSPGLGDTAMYLCATSIKTGEAFFGQGTRLTVV.

The gene calls are TRBV7-2 and TRBJ2-3; 9 nucleotides align to TRBD1. The ends lost 1 base at V and 3 bases at J; junction bases unmatched: 2. The germline gives CDR1 SGHTA, CDR2 FQGNSA. This CDR3 has 15 residues. The DNA of the CDR3 is TGTGCCAGCAGCTTAGTTGGACAGGGGACAGATACGCAGTATTTT. Translating it yields CASSLVGQGTDTQYF. Based on the CDR3 plus reference TRBV7-2 and TRBJ2-3, the full variable domain is GAGVSQSPSNKVTEKGKDVELRCDPISGHTALYWYRQSLGQGLEFLIYFQGNSAPDKSGLPSDRFSAERTGGSVSTLTIQRTQQEDSAVYLCASSLVGQGTDTQYFGPGTRLTVL.

This rearrangement joins TRBV11-1 to TRBJ2-3, with 10 positions matching TRBD1. With 5 bases clipped from V and 8 bases from J, the junction kept 10 bases outside the gene matches. The CDR3 is made up of 15 amino acids. Germline CDR1 and CDR2: SGHAT and FQDESV (reference sequence). The CDR3 here is CASSPGTGAHGTQYF. The CDR3 DNA reads TGTGCCAGCAGCCCCGGGACAGGGGCTCATGGTACGCAGTATTTT.

V usage is TRBV2 and J usage is TRBJ1-5, with 7 bases aligning to TRBD1. The ends lost 7 bases at V and 4 bases at J; junction bases unmatched: 7. The CDR3 has 14 amino acids. Per germline, CDR1 SNHLY and CDR2 FYNNEI. The CDR3 DNA reads as TGTGCCAGCACAAGACAGGGCGGGAATCAGCCCCAGCATTTT. Translating it yields CASTRQGGNQPQHF.

This chain joins TRBV5-5 and TRBJ2-3; D ambiguous. The CDR3 is 11 residues long. V shed 2 bases and J shed 5 bases, with 3 bases lying between them. CDR1 SGHKS and CDR2 YYEKEE come from the germline V gene (reference sequence). CDR3 coding DNA: TGTGCCAGCAGCTTCGGAGATACGCAGTATTTT. Amino acid sequence: CASSFGDTQYF.

This chain connects TRBV11-1 to TRBJ2-1, with 13 bases matching TRBD2. The CDR3 extends over 14 amino acids. After removal of 5 bases from V and 15 bases from J, the junction contained 10 bases not matched to a gene. Per the germline V gene, CDR1 is SGHAT and CDR2 is FQDESV (reference sequence). The CDR3 DNA reads TGTGCCAGCAGCCGGGGACTAGCGGGATATTGGCCGTTCTTC. Its protein is CASSRGLAGYWPFF.

This clone was observed once. This chain joins TRBV29-1 and TRBJ2-7, with 10 bases lining up with TRBD1. J was trimmed by 7 bases and V by 4 bases; bases with no gene match: 7. The CDR3 is 13 amino acids. CDR1 is SQVTM, CDR2 ANQGSEA, per germline. The CDR3 loop reads CSVGPGQGYEQYF. The CDR3 bases are TGCAGCGTTGGCCCGGGACAGGGGTATGAGCAGTACTTC.

The rearrangement links TRBV9 to TRBJ2-5; D may match TRBD1 or TRBD2 (5 bases each). V was clipped by 2 bases and J by 4 bases, with 15 bases between them. The CDR3 consists of 15 residues. Germline CDR1 reads SGDLS; CDR2 reads YYNGEE. For the CDR3, the DNA is TGTGCCAGCAGCGTTGGGACCGATGGACGAGAGACCCAGTACTTC. Its translation is CASSVGTDGRETQYF. Full variable domain (remainder filled in from reference TRBV9 and TRBJ2-5): DSGVTQTPKHLITATGQRVTLRCSPRSGDLSVYWYQQSLDQGLQFLIQYYNGEERAKGNILERFSAQQFPDLHSELNLSSLELGDSALYFCASSVGTDGRETQYFGPGTRLLVL.

This clone came up a few times. This chain uses TRBV7-3 with TRBJ2-3; perhaps TRBD2 as D (6 bases). Trimming left V 3 bases short and J 4 bases short, with 11 bases between. The V gene's germline CDR1 is SGHTA and CDR2 FQGTGA. This CDR3 spans 14 amino acids. For the CDR3, the DNA is TGTGCCAGCAGCTTGTCCGCGGGACCAGATACGCAGTATTTT. It specifies CASSLSAGPDTQYF.

V usage is TRBV25-1 and J usage is TRBJ2-1; 7 nucleotides match TRBD2. The CDR3 is 14 residues long. Per germline, CDR1 MGHDK and CDR2 SYGVNS. The ends lost 10 bases at V and 5 bases at J; junction bases unmatched: 11. The chain's CDR3 is CATYSGHQNNEQFF. Here the CDR3 DNA reads TGTGCCACCTATAGCGGGCACCAAAACAATGAGCAGTTCTTC.

The chain combines TRBV24-1 with TRBJ2-1; D call uncertain. V was cut by 2 bases and J by 9 bases, with 10 bases left in between. Germline-derived CDR1 and CDR2 are KGHDR and SFDVKD. CDR3 length: 13 amino acids. The CDR3 DNA reads as TGTGCCACCAGTGATTACCCCACGAGTGAGCAGTTCTTC. Its protein is CATSDYPTSEQFF.

This chain links TRBV30 with TRBJ2-7, with D possibly matching TRBD1 (6 bases). Between the trimmed V and J ends, which lost 8 bases and 7 bases, there was a span of 21 bases. CDR3 size: 13 residues. Germline V gives CDR1 GTSNPN, CDR2 SVGIG (reference sequence). The CDR3 region is CARSRDTLGEQYF. CDR3 coding DNA: TGTGCCCGGTCCCGGGACACCCTCGGTGAGCAGTACTTC.

This clone was seen a handful of times. The rearrangement uses TRBV5-6 and TRBJ1-2, with unresolved D. The length of the CDR3 is 13 residues. The germline V gene encodes CDR1 SGHDT and CDR2 YYEEEE. The V and J ends lost 6 bases and 6 bases respectively, with 15 bases between them. CDR3 sequence: CASTRLETDGYTF. The CDR3 DNA is TGTGCCAGCACTCGTCTGGAGACCGATGGCTACACCTTC. Filled out from reference TRBV5-6 and TRBJ1-2, the complete variable domain reads DAGVTQSPTHLIKTRGQQVTLRCSPKSGHDTVSWYQQALGQGPQFIFQYYEEEERQRGNFPDRFSGHQFPNYSSELNVNALLLGDSALYLCASTRLETDGYTFGSGTRLTVV.

CDR3 region: CASSQDWETQYF. In DNA, the CDR3 is TGTGCCAGCAGCCAGGATTGGGAGACCCAGTACTTC. The chain carries TRBV9 and TRBJ2-5; D is uncertain. There are 12 residues in the CDR3. Looked up from germline, CDR1 is SGDLS and CDR2 is YYNGEE. Trimming pared 4 bases from V and 5 bases from J, leaving 9 bases between.

J is TRBJ1-1 and V is TRBV3-1 (or the pseudogene TRBV3-2); no definite D call. There are 14 residues in the CDR3. Per the germline V gene, CDR1 is LGHDT and CDR2 is YNNKEL (reference sequence). The V end lost 5 bases, the J end lost 0 bases, and 10 bases lay between the germline ends. CDR3 residues: CASSKRTVNTEAFF. The DNA of the CDR3 is TGTGCCAGCAGCAAGCGGACGGTGAACACTGAAGCTTTCTTT.

The chain has TRBV5-1 and TRBJ2-3; 8 nucleotides agree with TRBD2. Germline trimming cut 1 base from V and 2 bases from J; bases unmatched to any gene: 3. Germline V gene sequence: CDR1 SGHRS, CDR2 YFSETQ. This CDR3 is 15 amino acids long. The CDR3 DNA sequence: TGCGCCAGCAGCTTGCCGGGAGGGGTCACAGATACGCAGTATTTT. Translation gives CASSLPGGVTDTQYF.

This chain links TRBV4-2 with TRBJ2-1; tentative D call: TRBD2 (6 bases). The V gene's germline CDR1 is LGHNA and CDR2 YNFKEQ. Trimming took off 0 bases at V and 2 bases at J, with 11 bases between the two ends. The CDR3 covers 16 residues. CDR3 nucleotide sequence: TGTGCCAGCAGCCAAGATAGCGGCGATCCCTACAATGAGCAGTTCTTC. Its translation: CASSQDSGDPYNEQFF.

The rearrangement links TRBV5-8 to TRBJ2-4; 11 nucleotides line up with TRBD1. The CDR3 has 16 residues. V trimming: 4 bases; J trimming: 2 bases; junction bases outside the gene matches: 5. Per germline, CDR1 SGHTS and CDR2 YDEGEE. As DNA, the CDR3 is TGTGCCAGCAGCCGGACAGGGGGCGCGTCCAAAAACATTCAGTACTTC. This sequence encodes CASSRTGGASKNIQYF.

The rearrangement uses TRBV7-6 and TRBJ1-4, with D unclear. Trimming shortened V by 5 bases and J by 5 bases, and 3 bases separated the two germline ends. There are 11 residues in the CDR3. Germline assignment: CDR1 SGHVS and CDR2 FNYEAQ. The CDR3 is CASSANEKLFF. The CDR3, as DNA: TGTGCCAGCAGCGCAAATGAAAAACTGTTTTTT.

This chain joins TRBV19 and TRBJ1-3, with 7 bases matching TRBD1. The V gene end was trimmed by 6 bases and the J gene end by 2 bases; junction bases not matched to a gene: 4. Looked up from germline, CDR1 is LNHDA and CDR2 is SQIVND (reference sequence). The CDR3 consists of 14 residues. The CDR3 DNA reads as TGTGCCAGTAGGATGACAGGGCCTGGAAACACCATATATTTT. Residues: CASRMTGPGNTIYF.

This chain links TRBV3-1 (or the pseudogene TRBV3-2) with TRBJ1-3; 9 bases line up with TRBD1. V dropped 6 bases and J dropped 3; count of bases not matched to a gene: 9. CDR1 and CDR2 from the germline V gene are LGHDT and YNNKEL (reference sequence). The CDR3 runs 16 residues. CDR3 residues: CASRQTGTGFGNTIYF. CDR3 nucleotide sequence: TGTGCCAGCAGACAAACCGGGACAGGGTTTGGAAACACCATATATTTT.

The chain employs TRBV28 and TRBJ2-2; tentative D call: TRBD1 (6 bases). Trimming removed 4 bases at V and 1 base at J, with 7 bases between. The CDR3 runs to 14 residues. The germline V gene encodes CDR1 MDHEN and CDR2 SYDVKM. This chain's CDR3 is CASSSTGNTGELFF. CDR3 sequence (DNA): TGTGCCAGCAGTTCGACAGGGAACACCGGGGAGCTGTTTTTT. Supplemented by reference TRBV28 and TRBJ2-2, the full variable domain reads DVKVTQSSRYLVKRTGEKVFLECVQDMDHENMFWYRQDPGLGLRLIYFSYDVKMKEKGDIPEGYSVSREKKERFSLILESASTNQTSMYLCASSSTGNTGELFFGEGSRLTVL.